This T cell receptor beta chain was found in a study of blood T cell repertoires in COVID-19. Study background: Sites in the United States, Italy and Spain provided acute and convalescent COVID-19 samples.

In the original analysis: The assay estimated nucleated cells by amplifying reference gene primers. Only in-frame clones appear in the TCRdb table, and some are missing; sequencing was by immunoSEQ multiplex PCR. That table is the source of V, J and clone size, and D and trimming were worked out from the DNA. Of a few hundred thousand clones listed, around 91% are singletons. Germline CDR1 is LNHNV and CDR2 is YYDKDF (reference sequence). V shed 3 bases, J shed 1 base, and the junction held 6 bases outside the gene matches. The CDR3 is made up of 16 amino acids. Individuals drawn from about two dozen US areas were roughly 18 to 95 years old. Cohort placement rested on clinical history that participants reported themselves.

The sequencing sample was made of PBMCs or T cells enriched from blood (not recorded which). The gene calls are TRBV15 and TRBJ2-3; 8 nucleotides match TRBD2. This sequence was found in a man between 18 and 35 years old who had recovered from COVID-19. Here the CDR3 DNA reads TGTGCCACCAGCAGCGGAGCGGGAGTTGGCACAGATACGCAGTATTTT. This translates into CATSSGAGVGTDTQYF.